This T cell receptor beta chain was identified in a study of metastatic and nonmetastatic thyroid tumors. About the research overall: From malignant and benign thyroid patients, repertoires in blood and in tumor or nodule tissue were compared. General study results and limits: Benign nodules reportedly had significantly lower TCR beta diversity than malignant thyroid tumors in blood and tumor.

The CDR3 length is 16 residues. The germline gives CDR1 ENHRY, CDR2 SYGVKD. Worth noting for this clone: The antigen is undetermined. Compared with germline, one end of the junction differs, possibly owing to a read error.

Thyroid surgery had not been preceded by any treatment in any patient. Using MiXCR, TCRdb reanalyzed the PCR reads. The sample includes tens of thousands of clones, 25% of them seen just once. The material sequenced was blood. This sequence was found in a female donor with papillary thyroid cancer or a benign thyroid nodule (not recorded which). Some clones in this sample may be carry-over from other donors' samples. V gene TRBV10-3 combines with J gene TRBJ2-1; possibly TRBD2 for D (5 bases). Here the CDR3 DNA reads TGTGCCATCACTGAGTATATTGGGAGTAGCCACACTGATCAGTTCTTC. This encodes CAITEYIGSSHTDQFF.